This T cell receptor (beta chain) derives from a study of blood T cells in healthy people across ages. Isolation of PBMCs gave at least 6 million cells per sample. Total RNA, at least 5.5 micrograms per sample, came from PBMCs. The CDR3 totals 14 residues. The germline gives CDR1 MNHEY, CDR2 SMNVEV (reference sequence). Primed by a sample-barcoded 5' primer and a J-beta primer mix, a second PCR proceeded for about 6 to 12 cycles. Each CDR3 protein is one row after TCRdb ran MiXCR on the 5' RACE reads. The sample records 1.5 million to 2 million distinct CDR3 sequences, about 31% being singletons. Material for sequencing was blood. This receptor was taken from a woman in her thirties in good health. The chain recombines TRBV27 with TRBJ2-4, with 8 bases lining up with TRBD2. The end of the DNA is better explained by TRBJ2-7, so the J call may be wrong. The CDR3 reads CASTFTSGAYEQYF. For the CDR3, the DNA is TGTGCCAGCACGTTCACTAGCGGAGCTTACGAGCAGTACTTC.